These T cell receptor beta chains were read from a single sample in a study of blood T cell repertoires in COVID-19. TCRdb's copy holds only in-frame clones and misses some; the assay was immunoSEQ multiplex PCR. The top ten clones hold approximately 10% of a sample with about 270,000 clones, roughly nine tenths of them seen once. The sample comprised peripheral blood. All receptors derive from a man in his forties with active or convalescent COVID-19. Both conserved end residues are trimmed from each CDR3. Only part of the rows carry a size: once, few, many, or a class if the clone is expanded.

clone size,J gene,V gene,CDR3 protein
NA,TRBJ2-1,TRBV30,ACQEREEQF
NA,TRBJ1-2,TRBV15,ATSRTTGKGYGYT
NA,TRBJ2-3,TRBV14,ASSARDTLSTDTQY
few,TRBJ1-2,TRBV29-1,SVTGQGFGYT
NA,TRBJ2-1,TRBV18,ASSYVPGQGPSNEQF
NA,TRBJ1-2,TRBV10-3,AISVTGGNYGYT
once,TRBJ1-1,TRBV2,ASSEAGMERPTEAF
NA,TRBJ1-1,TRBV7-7,ASSPLGTRLNTEAF
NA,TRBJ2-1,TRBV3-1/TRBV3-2,ASSQADRVVNNEQF
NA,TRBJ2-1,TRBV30,AWSRGTSGGIHLNEQF
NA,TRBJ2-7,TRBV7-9,ASSFPGPRYEQY
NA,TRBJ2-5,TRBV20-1,SASKQSWFEETQY
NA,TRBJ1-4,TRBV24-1,ATSDSRSTYEKLF
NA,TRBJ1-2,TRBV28,ASSLGGGTVHGYT
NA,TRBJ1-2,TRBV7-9,ASSREDRGYGYT
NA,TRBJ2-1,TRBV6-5,ASSTDRYNEQF
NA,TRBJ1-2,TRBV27,ASSLEGAGGYT
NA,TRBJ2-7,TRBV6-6,ASRQLAGGLYEQY
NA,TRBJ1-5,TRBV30,AWSRTTGLSTQPQH
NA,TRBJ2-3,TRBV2,ASKLAGGRDTQY
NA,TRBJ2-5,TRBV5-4,ASSLGGSGRPEETQY
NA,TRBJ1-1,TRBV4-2,ASSLGTEKEAF
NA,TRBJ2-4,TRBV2,ASSEEQGANNIQY
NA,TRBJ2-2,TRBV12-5,ASGLAGSPGELF
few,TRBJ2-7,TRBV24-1,ATSDSNEQY
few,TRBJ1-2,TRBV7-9,ASSLQTNYGYT
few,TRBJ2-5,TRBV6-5,ASSPTPTPQETQY
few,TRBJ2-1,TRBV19,ASRTLEGGASYNEQF
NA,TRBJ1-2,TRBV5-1,ASSSDRSYGYT
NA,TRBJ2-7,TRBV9,ASSVGGLAEPSGYEQY
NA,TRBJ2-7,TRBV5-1,ASSFGGGGYEQY
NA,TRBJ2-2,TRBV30,AWSDQRASTGELF
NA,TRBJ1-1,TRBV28,ASTRPVGTEAF
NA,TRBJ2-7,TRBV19,ASSMIGLGYEQY
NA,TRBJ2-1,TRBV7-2,ASSFRGGGSSYNEQF
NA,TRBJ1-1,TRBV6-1,ASSEVQNTEAF
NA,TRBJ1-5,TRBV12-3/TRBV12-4,ASSLGEAQPQH
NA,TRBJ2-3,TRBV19,ATGGLAGGTDTQY
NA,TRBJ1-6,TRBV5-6,ASSNQIEDNRPLH
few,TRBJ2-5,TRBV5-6,ASSWTGSSGETQY
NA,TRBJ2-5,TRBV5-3,ARSLTKETQY
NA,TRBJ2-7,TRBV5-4,ASSYRDRGPGEQY
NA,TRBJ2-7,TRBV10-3,AISPSSGTTYEQY
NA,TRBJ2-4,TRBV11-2,ASSFAGSRNIQY
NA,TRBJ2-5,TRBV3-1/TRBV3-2,ASSQDRVSGQETQY
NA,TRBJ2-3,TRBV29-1,SVAGITTDTQY